This T cell receptor (beta chain) was sequenced for a study of T-cell memory formation after mild COVID-19. 5'RACE primed from the constant segment yielded TCR alpha and TCR beta cDNA libraries bearing sample barcodes and UMIs. MiXCR, applied by TCRdb to the 5' RACE reads, yields one record per CDR3 protein. The table shows approximately 60,000 distinct CDR3 sequences, with 9.3% occurring only once. The CDR3 extends over 16 amino acids. The germline CDR1 and CDR2 sequences are DFQATT and SNEGSKA (reference sequence). J was trimmed by 6 bases and V by 0 bases; bases with no gene match: 10. In the case of this clonotype: The antigen is undetermined.

Study findings and constraints: Whereas later expanders leaned CD4+, clones contracting day 15 to 85 showed a balanced CD4/CD8 makeup. Contracting CD4+ clones lay largely in CM and EM, with CD8+ ones residing in EMRA.

The receptor was isolated from a man younger than 30 who had mild COVID-19 (a few samples of this study predate the infection). Cell type and time point are not known. Input material: PBMCs or a T cell subset sorted from them (not recorded which). This sequence joins TRBV20-1 and TRBJ2-2, with 7 positions matching TRBD1. DNA for the CDR3: TGCAGTGCTAGAGATCCCCGACAGGGTAGGGCCGGGGAGCTGTTTTTT. This gives the protein CSARDPRQGRAGELFF.